This T cell receptor (beta chain) was sequenced during a study of T cell repertoires in aging, cancer and after chemotherapy. Study background: Paired samples before and after chemotherapy came from glioblastoma patients receiving temozolomide-based therapy. General study results and limits: In healthy donors, age-related TCR diversity loss mainly reflected lost richness.

This clonotype has just a few counts. Its antigen is as yet unknown. Rearranged V-D-J TRB sequences were amplified with a mixed TRB-A/B primer pool. In TCRdb, the multiplex PCR reads were re-called with MiXCR into one record per CDR3 protein. The sample shows some 3,100 distinct CDR3 sequences, under 40% of them seen only once. TCR beta rearrangements were amplified from peripheral blood genomic DNA. Germline V gene data show CDR1 as LNHDA and CDR2 as SQIVND (reference sequence). The CDR3 is 15 amino acids. V was cut by 2 bases and J by 5 bases, with 13 bases left in between. The rearrangement links TRBV19 to TRBJ2-1; no firm D call. This clonotype was sampled from a human donor with a solid tumor. Source material: blood. CDR3 DNA sequence: TGTGCCAGTAGTATAAGGCGCCAGAGCCACAATGAGCAGTTCTTC. Protein product: CASSIRRQSHNEQFF. Full variable domain (remainder filled in from reference TRBV19 and TRBJ2-1): DGGITQSPKYLFRKEGQNVTLSCEQNLNHDAMYWYRQDPGQGLRLIYYSQIVNDFQKGDIAEGYSVSREKKESFPLTVTSAQKNPTAFYLCASSIRRQSHNEQFFGPGTRLTVL.